The rows below give T cell receptor beta chains drawn from one sample of a study of PD-L1 blockade in urothelial cancer. The data were produced by immunoSEQ multiplex PCR, yet TCRdb's version contains in-frame clones alone and is incomplete. The data show tens of thousands of clones, 87% seen once. Source: PBMCs, taken around atezolizumab (anti-PD-L1) treatment. These receptors were obtained from a man aged 55 to 70 with urothelial cancer. Each CDR3 is given with its conserved first and last residue. The D gene is left open where the match is weak. A row's size may be missing; if present it is once, few, many or a size class.

J	D	size	V	CDR3	DNA
TRBJ1-5	TRBD1	many	TRBV19	CASRIRGQTNQPQHF	TGTGCCAGTAGGATCCGGGGACAGACCAATCAGCCCCAGCATTTT
TRBJ2-7	TRBD1	NA	TRBV4-2	CASSRKSVTGGDSYEQYF	TGTGCCAGCAGCCGCAAATCAGTGACAGGGGGTGACTCCTACGAGCAGTACTTC
TRBJ1-2	NA	NA	TRBV18	CASSPPYIARDTENYGYTF	TGTGCCAGCTCACCCCCGTATATAGCCCGGGACACTGAAAACTATGGCTACACCTTC
TRBJ2-5	TRBD2	NA	TRBV4-1	CASSQDYLAGRQETQYF	TGCGCCAGCAGCCAAGATTATCTAGCGGGGCGCCAAGAGACCCAGTACTTC
TRBJ2-3	TRBD2	NA	TRBV7-2	CASSLGGLAGGGDTQYF	TGTGCCAGCAGCTTAGGAGGACTAGCGGGGGGAGGGGATACGCAGTATTTT
TRBJ2-5	NA	NA	TRBV7-2	CASSLGGVYQETQYF	TGTGCCAGCAGCTTAGGGGGGGTGTACCAAGAGACCCAGTACTTC
TRBJ2-1	TRBD2	NA	TRBV7-3	CASSANLAGVGNEQFF	TGTGCCAGCAGCGCCAACCTAGCGGGGGTGGGGAATGAGCAGTTCTTC
TRBJ2-7	TRBD2	NA	TRBV4-2	CASSQELRGYEQYF	TGTGCCAGCAGCCAAGAGTTGCGGGGGTACGAGCAGTACTTC
TRBJ2-6	TRBD2	NA	TRBV4-1	CASSPRGRAGANVLTF	TGCGCCAGCAGCCCCCGAGGGAGGGCTGGGGCCAACGTCCTGACTTTC
TRBJ1-4	TRBD1	NA	TRBV9	CASVSGTGVKEGEKLFF	TGTGCCAGCGTCTCCGGGACAGGTGTCAAGGAGGGTGAAAAACTGTTTTTT
TRBJ1-2	NA	NA	TRBV7-2	CASSLGALSGYGYTF	TGTGCCAGCAGCTTAGGGGCCCTAAGTGGCTATGGCTACACCTTC
TRBJ1-3	TRBD1	NA	TRBV6-6	CASRGTGSGNTIYF	TGTGCCAGCAGAGGGACAGGGTCTGGAAACACCATATATTTT
TRBJ1-2	TRBD1	NA	TRBV18	CASSPGQGAGYTF	TGTGCCAGCTCCCCGGGACAGGGGGCTGGCTACACCTTC
TRBJ2-3	TRBD2	NA	TRBV10-3	CAITGGVTDTQYF	TGTGCCATCACGGGGGGGGTGACAGATACGCAGTATTTT
TRBJ2-7	TRBD2	NA	TRBV30	CAWTLAGGPNEQYF	TGTGCCTGGACCTTAGCGGGGGGGCCTAACGAGCAGTACTTC
TRBJ2-2	TRBD1	NA	TRBV9	CASSARQGNTGELFF	TGTGCCAGCAGCGCCAGACAGGGGAACACCGGGGAGCTGTTTTTT
TRBJ1-6	TRBD1	NA	TRBV30	CAWSVNRGFIPSSYNSPLHF	TGTGCCTGGAGTGTAAACAGGGGGTTCATCCCGAGCTCCTATAATTCACCCCTCCACTTT
TRBJ2-5	NA	NA	TRBV29-1	CSARPRGETQYF	TGCAGCGCAAGACCCAGGGGAGAGACCCAGTACTTC
TRBJ2-7	NA	NA	TRBV28	CASSSRIWEQYF	TGTGCCAGCAGTTCCAGGATCTGGGAGCAGTACTTC
TRBJ1-2	NA	NA	TRBV11-2	CASSLGSSRGDGYTF	TGTGCCAGCAGCTTAGGTTCGAGCCGGGGGGATGGCTACACCTTC
TRBJ2-1	NA	once	TRBV7-6	CASSSTSNEQFF	TGTGCCAGCAGCTCTACTAGTAATGAGCAGTTCTTC
TRBJ2-7	TRBD1	NA	TRBV5-3	CARRSTGALYEQYF	TGTGCCAGAAGATCAACAGGGGCCCTTTACGAGCAGTACTTC
TRBJ1-4	NA	NA	TRBV4-3	CASSPRGGGTNEKLFF	TGCGCCAGCAGCCCTCGGGGAGGGGGGACTAATGAAAAACTGTTTTTT
TRBJ1-6	NA	few	TRBV19	CASRVGQLSPLHF	TGTGCCAGTAGGGTAGGACAATTGTCACCCCTCCACTTT
TRBJ1-1	NA	NA	TRBV5-3	CARSFFRQVKAFF	TGTGCCAGAAGCTTTTTCAGACAGGTCAAAGCTTTCTTT
TRBJ2-1	NA	medium-sized	TRBV19	CATAAGSYNEQFF	TGTGCCACGGCTGCAGGGTCCTACAATGAGCAGTTCTTC
TRBJ2-1	NA	NA	TRBV4-1	CASSLSTFIAGEQFF	TGCGCCAGCAGCCTCTCGACATTTATCGCGGGTGAGCAGTTCTTC
TRBJ2-3	TRBD2	NA	TRBV7-9	CASSLVAGATDTQYF	TGTGCCAGCAGCTTAGTAGCGGGGGCCACAGATACGCAGTATTTT
TRBJ2-5	TRBD2	once	TRBV4-1	CASSQAPMLPGLAASGQETQYF	TGCGCCAGCAGCCAAGCCCCAATGCTCCCGGGACTAGCGGCGTCGGGCCAAGAGACCCAGTACTTC
TRBJ2-2	NA	NA	TRBV6-4	CAILSLAYTGELFF	TGTGCCATCCTGTCCCTAGCGTACACCGGGGAGCTGTTTTTT
TRBJ1-6	NA	once	TRBV7-3	CASSQNNSPLHF	TGTGCCAGCAGCCAGAATAATTCACCCCTCCACTTT
TRBJ2-1	NA	NA	TRBV19	CASSIERAFNEQFF	TGTGCCAGTAGTATAGAGCGGGCCTTCAATGAGCAGTTCTTC
TRBJ2-2	NA	NA	TRBV10-1	CASRLGQNTGELFF	TGCGCCAGCAGACTGGGACAGAACACCGGGGAGCTGTTTTTT
TRBJ2-1	TRBD2	NA	TRBV9	CASSQTGLAVNNEQFF	TGTGCCAGCAGCCAAACTGGACTAGCGGTTAACAATGAGCAGTTCTTC
TRBJ1-3	TRBD1	NA	TRBV7-9	CASSSSGTGGNTIYF	TGTGCCAGCAGCTCCTCCGGGACAGGCGGAAACACCATATATTTT
TRBJ1-4	NA	NA	TRBV5-8	CASSRGVNEKLFF	TGTGCCAGCAGCCGGGGAGTCAATGAAAAACTGTTTTTT
TRBJ1-2	NA	NA	TRBV28	CASRVAADYYGYTF	TGTGCCAGCAGAGTGGCGGCAGACTACTATGGCTACACCTTC
TRBJ2-1	NA	NA	TRBV7-6	CASSPSGSEILNEQFF	TGTGCCAGCAGCCCCTCGGGGAGCGAAATACTCAATGAGCAGTTCTTC
TRBJ1-2	TRBD1	NA	TRBV28	CASIQRDRYYGYTF	TGTGCCAGCATTCAACGGGACAGATATTATGGCTACACCTTC
TRBJ1-4	TRBD1	NA	TRBV5-4	CASSTGTVNEKLFF	TGTGCCAGCAGCACCGGGACAGTGAACGAAAAACTGTTTTTT
TRBJ2-1	TRBD1	NA	TRBV6-5	CASSYDRGVYNEQFF	TGTGCCAGCAGTTACGACAGGGGGGTCTACAATGAGCAGTTCTTC
TRBJ2-5	NA	NA	TRBV6-5	CASSLKWQAETQYF	TGTGCCAGCAGTTTAAAGTGGCAGGCGGAGACCCAGTACTTC
TRBJ1-1	TRBD1	NA	TRBV2	CASKKQGQNTEAFF	TGTGCCAGCAAGAAACAGGGGCAGAACACTGAAGCTTTCTTT
TRBJ1-2	TRBD1	NA	TRBV6-4	CASSEETGDNYGYTF	TGTGCCAGCAGTGAAGAGACAGGGGATAACTATGGCTACACCTTC
TRBJ2-7	NA	NA	TRBV10-3	CAISLDFSYEQYF	TGTGCCATCAGTTTGGACTTCTCCTACGAGCAGTACTTC
TRBJ1-2	TRBD1	NA	TRBV19	CASSPQGDANYGYTF	TGTGCCAGTAGCCCACAGGGGGACGCTAACTATGGCTACACCTTC
TRBJ2-3	NA	NA	TRBV6-5	CASRESSVFADTQYF	TGTGCCAGCAGGGAATCTAGCGTCTTCGCAGATACGCAGTATTTT
TRBJ2-6	NA	NA	TRBV6-1	CASSGRQDLFSGANVLTF	TGTGCCAGCAGTGGCCGACAGGACCTCTTCTCTGGGGCCAACGTCCTGACTTTC
TRBJ2-6	TRBD1	once	TRBV5-6	CASTPWGTGGAGANVLTF	TGTGCCAGCACCCCTTGGGGGACAGGGGGCGCTGGGGCCAACGTCCTGACTTTC
TRBJ1-2	TRBD1	NA	TRBV6-1	CASSDVGQDVGGYTF	TGTGCCAGCAGTGACGTAGGACAGGATGTGGGGGGCTACACCTTC
TRBJ2-1	NA	NA	TRBV7-9	CASSGQGLASYNEQFF	TGTGCCAGCAGCGGACAGGGACTAGCTTCCTACAATGAGCAGTTCTTC
TRBJ1-2	NA	NA	TRBV5-1	CASRENEGSGYTF	TGCGCCAGCAGAGAAAACGAAGGGAGTGGCTACACCTTC
TRBJ1-1	NA	NA	TRBV5-4	CASSLGGGGPNTEAFF	TGTGCCAGCAGCTTGGGTGGCGGGGGGCCGAACACTGAAGCTTTCTTT
TRBJ2-1	TRBD2	NA	TRBV6-6	CASSLRLAGVYNEQFF	TGTGCCAGCAGTTTACGGCTAGCGGGGGTATACAATGAGCAGTTCTTC
TRBJ2-3	TRBD2	NA	TRBV5-1	CASTSTPGLAVDTQYF	TGCGCCAGCACCTCGACCCCGGGACTAGCTGTAGATACGCAGTATTTT
TRBJ1-2	NA	once	TRBV7-9	CASSFSQANGYTF	TGTGCCAGCAGCTTCTCCCAGGCGAATGGCTACACCTTC
TRBJ1-4	NA	few	TRBV6-1	CASSGWEFRGNEKLFF	TGTGCCAGCAGTGGCTGGGAGTTCCGGGGTAATGAAAAACTGTTTTTT
TRBJ1-1	TRBD1	NA	TRBV7-9	CASSLGTGALGEAFF	TGTGCCAGCAGCTTAGGGACAGGGGCTCTGGGTGAAGCTTTCTTT